Below, 26 T cell receptor beta chains from the same sample are listed, as sequenced in a study of blood T cell repertoires in COVID-19. The assay was immunoSEQ multiplex PCR, and TCRdb's table has in-frame clones only and misses some. The sample lists some 120,000 clones, 70% to 90% occurring once. Sequencing was done on a sample of peripheral blood. These receptors originate from a human donor in a cohort sampled during active COVID-19.

V is TRBV4-1 and J is TRBJ1-4; D uncertain. There are 19 residues in the CDR3. The V gene's germline CDR1 is MGHRA and CDR2 YSYEKL. V shed 4 bases and J shed 2 bases, with 23 bases lying between them. CDR3 in amino acids: CASSRPGGVGMATNEKLFF. As DNA, the CDR3 is TGCGCCAGCAGCCGCCCCGGCGGTGTAGGAATGGCGACTAATGAAAAACTGTTTTTT.

J is TRBJ2-1 and V is TRBV7-9; 10 bases align to TRBD2. Trimming took 1 base from V and 0 from J; bases not matched to a gene: 6. This CDR3 region has 18 residues. Germline V lookup: CDR1 SEHNR, CDR2 FQNEAQ (reference sequence). This CDR3 is CASSLELAGGRSYNEQFF. CDR3 nucleotides: TGTGCCAGCAGCTTAGAGTTAGCGGGAGGCCGCTCCTACAATGAGCAGTTCTTC.

The chain recombines TRBV11-3 with TRBJ2-1, with 10 nucleotides matching TRBD2. Losses at the gene ends were 8 bases for V and 10 bases for J; bases not matched to a gene: 5. Per germline, CDR1 SGHNT and CDR2 YENEEA. The CDR3 length is 12 residues. The CDR3 DNA sequence: TGTGCCAGCTCAGGGACTAGCGAAGAGCAGTTCTTC. It codes for CASSGTSEEQFF.

The chain has TRBV5-1 and TRBJ2-7; tentatively, D is TRBD2 (6 bases). V was trimmed by 4 bases and J by 5 bases, leaving 10 bases between them. Germline CDR1 and CDR2: SGHRS and YFSETQ. The CDR3 loop spans 12 amino acids. In DNA, the CDR3 is TGCGCCAGCAGCGTGGGACTTGACGAGCAGTACTTC. It translates to CASSVGLDEQYF.

The chain couples TRBV19 to TRBJ1-1; the D gene is possibly TRBD1 (5 bases). Germline V gene lookup returns CDR1 LNHDA and CDR2 SQIVND (reference sequence). Trimming took 2 bases from V and 4 from J, leaving 20 bases between them. CDR3 size: 17 residues. The CDR3 protein is CASSITGFLSLSTEAFF. The CDR3 region has the DNA TGTGCCAGTAGTATAACAGGCTTTCTGTCTTTGAGCACTGAAGCTTTCTTT.

This chain connects TRBV27 to TRBJ2-1; D is possibly TRBD2 (5 bases). CDR1 is MNHEY, CDR2 SMNVEV, per germline (reference sequence). V was trimmed by 4 bases and J by 6 bases, leaving 10 bases between them. The CDR3 consists of 13 residues. In DNA, the CDR3 is TGTGCCAGCAGTTATCTAGCTGGCAATGAGCAGTTCTTC. Protein sequence: CASSYLAGNEQFF.

The CDR3 reads CASSSDSFPYEQYF. In nucleotides, the CDR3 is TGCGCCAGCAGCTCCGACAGTTTCCCCTACGAGCAGTACTTC. The chain carries TRBV5-1 and TRBJ2-7, with TRBD1 as a possible D gene (5 bases). This CDR3 has 14 amino acids. Trimming stripped 3 bases from V and 2 bases from J, with 12 bases between. Germline lookup yields CDR1 SGHRS and CDR2 YFSETQ. Full variable domain (remainder filled in from reference TRBV5-1 and TRBJ2-7): KAGVTQTPRYLIKTRGQQVTLSCSPISGHRSVSWYQQTPGQGLQFLFEYFSETQRNKGNFPGRFSGRQFSNSRSEMNVSTLELGDSALYLCASSSDSFPYEQYFGPGTRLTVT.

The rearrangement uses TRBV6-5 and TRBJ1-2; no clear D gene. The ends were cut back, 0 bases at V and 3 bases at J, with 8 bases in the middle. The CDR3 spans 14 residues. Looked up from germline, CDR1 is MNHEY and CDR2 is SVGAGI. In DNA form, the CDR3 reads TGTGCCAGCAGTTACTCGGGCACTGACTATGGCTACACCTTC. Its protein product is CASSYSGTDYGYTF.

The rearrangement links TRBV19 to TRBJ2-1; 8 bases are a match to TRBD2. The CDR3 length is 16 residues. Germline CDR1 LNHDA, CDR2 SQIVND (reference sequence). Trimming at V came to 6 bases and at J to 3 bases, leaving 10 bases not matched to a gene. The CDR3 coding sequence is TGTGCCAGTAGAGAAGCGGGAGCGGGGATCTACAATGAGCAGTTCTTC. Amino acids: CASREAGAGIYNEQFF.

The chain has TRBV6-4 and TRBJ2-2, with 9 bases fitting TRBD1. Germline V gene lookup returns CDR1 MRHNA and CDR2 SNTAGT. The CDR3 totals 19 residues. Trimming removed 4 bases from V and 0 bases from J; junction bases left unmatched: 12. CDR3: CASSGEDRGIFANTGELFF. The DNA of the CDR3 is TGTGCCAGCAGTGGGGAGGACAGGGGAATTTTCGCGAACACCGGGGAGCTGTTTTTT.

This sequence joins TRBV9 and TRBJ2-1; 9 nucleotides agree with TRBD1. There are 16 residues in the CDR3. Germline-derived CDR1 and CDR2 are SGDLS and YYNGEE. V trimming: 0 bases; J trimming: 4 bases; junction bases outside the gene matches: 5. This CDR3 reads CASSVEWGQGYNEQFF. CDR3 DNA sequence: TGTGCCAGCAGCGTAGAGTGGGGACAGGGATACAATGAGCAGTTCTTC.

This chain connects TRBV15 to TRBJ2-5; D gene ambiguous. This CDR3 region has 13 residues. V lost 1 base and J 2 bases, leaving 5 bases between the germline ends. The germline V gene encodes CDR1 LNHNV and CDR2 YYDKDF (reference sequence). The CDR3 DNA is TGTGCCACCAGCAGAGCATTTCAAGAGACCCAGTACTTC. Its protein is CATSRAFQETQYF.

The rearrangement links TRBV9 to TRBJ2-5; D is possibly TRBD1 (6 bases). Deletions cut 0 bases from V and 2 bases from J, with 11 bases between. CDR3 length: 15 residues. The germline V gene encodes CDR1 SGDLS and CDR2 YYNGEE. CDR3 DNA sequence: TGTGCCAGCAGCGTAGGGACAGTACTACAAGAGACCCAGTACTTC. Protein: CASSVGTVLQETQYF.

The V call is TRBV7-2, the J call TRBJ2-3; 13 bases line up with TRBD2. V shed 2 bases, J shed 4 bases, and the junction held 9 bases outside the gene matches. The CDR3 is 18 residues long. Germline values: CDR1 SGHTA, CDR2 FQGNSA. CDR3 amino acids: CASSLIPGLAGRADTQYF. The CDR3 DNA reads TGTGCCAGCAGCTTAATCCCGGGACTAGCGGGAAGAGCAGATACGCAGTATTTT.

The chain has TRBV11-2 and TRBJ2-5; 9 bases are shared with TRBD2. J gave up 6 bases and V 0 bases, and 5 bases lay outside the gene matches. The CDR3 consists of 15 residues. In germline, CDR1 is SGHAT, CDR2 FQNNGV. This CDR3 reads CASSLDAAGGKTQYF. CDR3 DNA: TGTGCCAGCAGCTTAGATGCGGCGGGAGGGAAGACCCAGTACTTC.

Concerning this clone itself: This sample includes further DNA sequences coding for the same CDR3. The chain has TRBV11-2 and TRBJ2-7, with TRBD1 identical over 11 bases. The CDR3 sequence is 14 residues long. Germline V gene lookup returns CDR1 SGHAT and CDR2 FQNNGV. V was clipped by 5 bases and J by 4 bases; unmatched bases: 4. CDR3 sequence: CASSPGTGGYEQYF. CDR3 sequence (DNA): TGTGCCAGCAGCCCCGGGACAGGGGGATACGAGCAGTACTTC.

Written as DNA, the CDR3 is TGTGCCAGCAGCTCCTGGACTAGCGGGGAGGAGGAGACCCAGTACTTC. It encodes CASSSWTSGEEETQYF. V usage is TRBV11-3 and J usage is TRBJ2-5, with 12 positions matching TRBD2. CDR3 length: 16 residues. Losses at the gene ends were 4 bases for V and 5 bases for J; bases not matched to a gene: 8. CDR1 and CDR2 (germline): SGHNT, YENEEA.

This chain uses TRBV7-9 with TRBJ2-1; D remains ambiguous. The CDR3 spans 16 residues. Germline V CDR1 and CDR2: SEHNR, FQNEAQ (reference sequence). V was shortened by 4 bases and J by 0 bases, with 13 bases between the two germline ends. CDR3 nucleotides: TGTGCCAGCAGCTCAACCTTCATCAGCTCCTACAATGAGCAGTTCTTC. It specifies CASSSTFISSYNEQFF.

This clone was seen only a few times. This chain joins TRBV28 and TRBJ2-2, with 10 nucleotides matching TRBD2. The V segment lost 7 bases and the J segment 5 bases; nucleotides outside the gene matches: 4. The CDR3 contains 14 residues. Germline-derived CDR1 and CDR2 are MDHEN and SYDVKM. DNA for the CDR3: TGTGCCAGCATGAATAGCGGGAGGACCGGGGAGCTGTTTTTT. Protein product: CASMNSGRTGELFF.

The J gene is TRBJ1-2, the V gene TRBV27, with TRBD1 identical over 7 bases. CDR3 length: 15 residues. CDR1 is MNHEY, CDR2 SMNVEV, per germline (reference sequence). After removal of 6 bases from V and 4 bases from J, the junction contained 11 bases not matched to a gene. CDR3 sequence (DNA): TGTGCCAGCAGGCCAGACAGGGAAGATGGCTATGGCTACACCTTC. It yields the protein CASRPDREDGYGYTF.

The chain links TRBV6-4 to TRBJ2-2; 8 nucleotides agree with TRBD1. The CDR3 loop spans 16 amino acids. With 0 bases clipped from V and 4 bases from J, the junction kept 4 bases outside the gene matches. Per germline, CDR1 MRHNA and CDR2 SNTAGT. For the CDR3, the DNA is TGTGCCAGCAGTGACTCTAGTGACAGGGGCACCGGGGAGCTGTTTTTT. Amino acids: CASSDSSDRGTGELFF.

CDR3: CASSEGGSGFPYEQYF. The CDR3 nucleotides read TGTGCCAGCAGTGAAGGTGGTAGCGGGTTTCCCTACGAGCAGTACTTC. The chain uses TRBV6-1 and TRBJ2-7; 7 bases match TRBD2. V shed 1 base and J 2 bases; nucleotides not matched to a gene: 8. The CDR3 has 16 residues. The germline V gene encodes CDR1 MNHNS and CDR2 SASEGT.

This clone came up a few times. The rearrangement uses TRBV6-6 and TRBJ1-1; tentatively, D is TRBD1 (6 bases). CDR3 length equals 15 residues. The V end lost 6 bases, the J end lost 1 base, and 15 bases lay between the germline ends. From germline, CDR1 is MNHNY and CDR2 SVGAGI (reference sequence). For the CDR3, the DNA is TGTGCCAGCAGCCCCCCAGGGGAAAGGAACACTGAAGCTTTCTTT. This sequence encodes CASSPPGERNTEAFF.

The chain couples TRBV4-1 to TRBJ2-3; 7 positions agree with TRBD2. The CDR3 contains 15 residues. J lost 0 bases, V lost 8 bases, and 8 bases had no gene match. Germline CDR1 is MGHRA and CDR2 is YSYEKL. Here the CDR3 DNA reads TGCGCCAGCTGCAAAACTAGCGCAAGCACAGATACGCAGTATTTT. This encodes CASCKTSASTDTQYF.

With respect to this clone: At one of its ends the junction is not consistent with the germline gene, which may arise from a read error. The rearrangement links TRBV28 to TRBJ2-7; 8 nucleotides line up with TRBD2. CDR1 MDHEN and CDR2 SYDVKM come from the germline V gene. The CDR3 length is 11 residues. CDR3 residues: CAGRQLAAQYF. CDR3 sequence (DNA): TGTGCCGGCAGGCAACTAGCGGCGCAGTACTTC.

The rearrangement joins TRBV5-6 to TRBJ1-2; 9 nucleotides match TRBD1. Germline assignment: CDR1 SGHDT and CDR2 YYEEEE. The ends lost 4 bases at V and 2 bases at J; junction bases unmatched: 6. The CDR3 sequence is 15 residues long. The CDR3 region is CASSIGQGTNYGYTF. The CDR3 nucleotides read TGTGCCAGCAGCATTGGACAGGGGACCAACTATGGCTACACCTTC.